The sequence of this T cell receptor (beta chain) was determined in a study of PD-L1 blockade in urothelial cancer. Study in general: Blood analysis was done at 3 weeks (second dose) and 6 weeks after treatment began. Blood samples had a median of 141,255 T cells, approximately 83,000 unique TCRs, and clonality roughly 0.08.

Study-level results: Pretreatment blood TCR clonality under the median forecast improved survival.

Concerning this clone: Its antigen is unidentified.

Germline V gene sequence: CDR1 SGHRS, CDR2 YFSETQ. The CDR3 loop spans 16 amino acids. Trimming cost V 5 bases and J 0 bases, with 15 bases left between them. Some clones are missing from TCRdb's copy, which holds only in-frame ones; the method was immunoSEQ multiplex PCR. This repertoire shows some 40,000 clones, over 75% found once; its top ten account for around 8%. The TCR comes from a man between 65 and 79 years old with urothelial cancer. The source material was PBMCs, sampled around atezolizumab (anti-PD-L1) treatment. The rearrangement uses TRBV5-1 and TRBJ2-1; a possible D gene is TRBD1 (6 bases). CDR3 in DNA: TGCGCCAGCAGATTGTCTACAGGGAGCTCCTACAATGAGCAGTTCTTC. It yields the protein CASRLSTGSSYNEQFF.